These T cell receptor beta chains were read from a single sample in a study of control samples from healthy donors and cancer patients. Assay used: immunoSEQ multiplex PCR; TCRdb lists only in-frame clones, some missing. This table has 95,000 to 150,000 clones, more than 85% appearing once. Sequencing used blood. All receptors come from a man aged 18 to 29 in good health. The CDR3 runs from the conserved cysteine through the conserved F or W. Each record gives: V gene, J gene, clone size, D gene, CDR3 protein, CDR3 DNA. The D gene is left open where the match is weak. Expanded clones get a size class; other rows say once, few or many, or leave the size out.

>TRBV7-6|TRBJ2-2|-|-
CASSHPVGDAGELFF
TGTGCCAGCAGCCACCCCGTCGGGGACGCCGGGGAGCTGTTTTTT
>TRBV6-5|TRBJ1-4|-|-
CASGQLGEKLFF
TGTGCCAGCGGGCAGCTTGGGGAAAAACTGTTTTTT
>TRBV11-2|TRBJ2-1|-|-
CASSFVARGRAEQFF
TGTGCCAGCAGCTTCGTAGCCCGGGGACGTGCCGAGCAGTTCTTC
>TRBV19|TRBJ2-3|-|TRBD2
CASSQRGRAQTQYF
TGTGCCAGTAGTCAACGCGGGAGGGCTCAGACGCAGTATTTT
>TRBV9|TRBJ2-1|-|TRBD2
CASSVGTSGGYNEQFF
TGTGCCAGCAGCGTAGGGACTAGCGGGGGCTACAATGAGCAGTTCTTC
>TRBV4-1|TRBJ1-2|-|-
CASSQEGRDYGYTF
TGCGCCAGCAGCCAAGAGGGCAGGGACTATGGCTACACCTTC
>TRBV5-1|TRBJ2-1|-|-
CASSWGGGMNNNEQFF
TGCGCCAGCAGCTGGGGAGGGGGTATGAATAACAATGAGCAGTTCTTC
>TRBV2|TRBJ2-7|once|-
CASSGTVKGSYEQYF
TGTGCCAGCAGTGGGACCGTCAAAGGGTCCTACGAGCAGTACTTC
>TRBV7-3|TRBJ1-1|once|TRBD1
CASSSPGQGKNTEAFF
TGTGCCAGCAGCTCCCCGGGACAGGGGAAGAACACTGAAGCTTTCTTT
>TRBV5-1|TRBJ2-6|-|-
CASSPTPAGANVLTF
TGCGCCAGCAGCCCTACCCCAGCTGGGGCCAACGTCCTGACTTTC
>TRBV28|TRBJ1-2|-|-
CASSSGGRYGYTF
TGTGCCAGCAGTTCTGGGGGCCGCTATGGCTACACCTTC
>TRBV4-1|TRBJ2-1|once|-
CASSQEVSRPGTPSYNEQFF
TGCGCCAGCAGCCAAGAGGTTTCGCGGCCCGGGACCCCCTCCTACAATGAGCAGTTCTTC
>TRBV27|TRBJ2-1|-|-
CASSLYSDWTGEQFF
TGTGCCAGCAGTTTATACTCCGACTGGACCGGTGAGCAGTTCTTC
>TRBV3-1/TRBV3-2|TRBJ1-6|once|-
CASSLTREGNSPLHF
TGTGCCAGCAGCCTAACCAGGGAAGGGAATTCACCCCTCCACTTT
>TRBV28|TRBJ2-2|-|-
CASIGVQGWIGELFF
TGTGCCAGCATAGGAGTACAGGGTTGGATAGGGGAGCTGTTTTTT
>TRBV27|TRBJ2-7|-|TRBD1
CASSFGDSLSYEQYF
TGTGCCAGCAGTTTCGGGGACAGTTTATCCTACGAGCAGTACTTC
>TRBV5-1|TRBJ2-3|-|-
CASSLASGADTQYF
TGCGCCAGCAGCTTGGCCTCGGGGGCAGATACGCAGTATTTT
>TRBV5-1|TRBJ1-6|-|TRBD1
CASSPPGDRYNSPLHF
TGCGCCAGCAGCCCGCCGGGGGACAGGTATAATTCACCCCTCCACTTT
>TRBV3-1/TRBV3-2|TRBJ2-1|-|TRBD2
CASSQEMGIAGVNEQFF
TGTGCCAGCAGCCAAGAAATGGGGATAGCGGGGGTCAATGAGCAGTTCTTC
>TRBV28|TRBJ1-3|-|-
CASVLSGLGNTIYF
TGTGCCAGCGTCCTTAGTGGACTTGGAAACACCATATATTTT
>TRBV7-2|TRBJ2-7|-|TRBD1
CASRQTVGTEQYF
TGTGCCAGCAGACAAACTGTCGGGACAGAACAGTACTTC
>TRBV9|TRBJ2-2|-|-
CASSVESSNTGELFF
TGTGCCAGCAGCGTAGAGTCTTCGAACACCGGGGAGCTGTTTTTT
>TRBV28|TRBJ1-5|-|TRBD1
CASSGTDYSNQPQHF
TGTGCCAGCAGTGGGACAGACTATAGCAATCAGCCCCAGCATTTT
>TRBV6-5|TRBJ1-1|-|-
CASKGVVMNTEAFF
TGTGCCAGCAAAGGAGTGGTCATGAACACTGAAGCTTTCTTT
>TRBV7-3|TRBJ2-1|-|-
CASSFQVADSSYNEQFF
TGTGCCAGCAGCTTTCAAGTAGCGGACTCCTCCTACAATGAGCAGTTCTTC
>TRBV4-1|TRBJ2-7|-|-
CASSQLDSSSYEQYF
TGCGCCAGCAGCCAACTCGACAGTAGCTCCTACGAGCAGTACTTC
>TRBV24-1|TRBJ1-3|-|-
CATSESGHQAGNTIYF
TGTGCCACCAGTGAGTCGGGACATCAGGCTGGAAACACCATATATTTT
>TRBV19|TRBJ2-7|-|-
CASSIINEQYF
TGTGCCAGTAGTATTATCAACGAGCAGTACTTC
>TRBV7-2|TRBJ2-7|-|TRBD2
CASSSLAGGKYEQYF
TGTGCCAGCAGCTCCTTAGCGGGAGGGAAATACGAGCAGTACTTC
>TRBV6-5|TRBJ2-7|-|TRBD2
CASSQLGGSYEQYF
TGTGCCAGCAGCCAATTGGGGGGGTCCTACGAGCAGTACTTC
>TRBV27|TRBJ1-5|-|-
CASSSYEGPLGGFDQPQHF
TGTGCCAGCAGTTCCTACGAGGGGCCATTGGGAGGGTTTGATCAGCCCCAGCATTTT
>TRBV7-9|TRBJ2-2|-|-
CASSTGRELFF
TGTGCCAGCAGCACCGGACGGGAGCTGTTTTTT
>TRBV7-2|TRBJ2-1|-|-
CASSPDDRLTYNEQFF
TGTGCCAGCAGCCCAGACGACAGATTAACCTACAATGAGCAGTTCTTC
>TRBV4-1|TRBJ2-7|-|-
CASSQTGTGGGEQYF
TGCGCCAGCAGCCAAACCGGGACCGGAGGAGGGGAGCAGTACTTC
>TRBV20-1|TRBJ2-7|-|-
CSASGAQDRGLYEQYF
TGCAGTGCTAGTGGGGCTCAGGACAGAGGACTCTACGAGCAGTACTTC
>TRBV5-1|TRBJ2-7|-|-
CASSDISGSYEQYF
TGCGCCAGCAGCGACATTAGCGGCTCCTACGAGCAGTACTTC
>TRBV18|TRBJ2-5|-|TRBD2
CASSPASGSGISETQYF
TGTGCCAGCTCACCGGCCAGCGGGAGTGGTATTTCAGAGACCCAGTACTTC
>TRBV2|TRBJ2-3|-|-
CASYAPTSILGDTQYF
TGTGCCAGCTATGCCCCGACATCGATCCTCGGGGATACGCAGTATTTT
>TRBV4-3|TRBJ2-7|-|-
CASSQVRGSYEQYF
TGCGCCAGCAGCCAAGTCCGGGGCTCCTACGAGCAGTACTTC
>TRBV12-3/TRBV12-4|TRBJ1-6|-|-
CASSLGGYSPLHF
TGTGCCAGCAGTTTGGGAGGGTACTCACCCCTCCACTTT